The clone carrying this T cell receptor (beta chain) occurred a few times. Its antigen is as yet unknown. Trimming took 0 bases from V and 5 from J; bases not matched to a gene: 7. This CDR3 region has 16 residues. Germline values: CDR1 LGHNA, CDR2 YNFKEQ. This entry belongs to a study of T cells in Graves' hyperthyroidism and ophthalmopathy. Study as a whole: Blood from the periphery was taken at initial diagnosis, before any treatment.

Ophthalmopathy cases met thresholds of Clinical Activity Score at least 3, NOSPECS grade at least 4 and duration under 3 months. Using about 10 ml of fresh peripheral blood, PBMCs were prepared. Authors of the study amplified TCR beta CDR3 regions from RNA transcripts. The study used the HTBI primer set for a first-round RT-PCR of the TCR CDR3. TCRdb independently ran MiXCR on the multiplex PCR reads; one entry per CDR3 protein. The data hold about 500,000 distinct CDR3 sequences, with 15% to 20% observed a single time. Findings and limits, study-wide: The blood repertoire included most of the expanded thyroid clonotypes above 0.001.

The rearrangement joins TRBV4-2 to TRBJ1-2, with 9 nucleotides matching TRBD1. The sequenced material came from blood. This clonotype originated in a woman in her late teens or twenties with Graves' ophthalmopathy. CDR3 DNA: TGTGCCAGCAGCCAAGAGGGTACAGGGGGCCCTTATGGCTACACCTTC. It specifies CASSQEGTGGPYGYTF.